The rows below give T cell receptor beta chains drawn from one sample of a study of cytomegalovirus exposure and HLA in healthy donors. Sequencing was performed with immunoSEQ multiplex PCR; in TCRdb, only in-frame clones are kept and a portion is missing. The sample holds fewer than 100,000 clones; less than 80% are singletons and the top ten take over 3.5%. Sequences were obtained from PBMCs. Receptor source: a woman in her 40s in good health and CMV-seropositive. Each CDR3 is given with its conserved first and last residue. Each record gives: D gene, clone size, V gene, J gene, CDR3 protein, CDR3 DNA. A D gene is named only where the DNA matches it firmly. Only some rows state a clone size, as once, few, many or a class for expanded clones.

NA	NA	TRBV9	TRBJ1-2	CASSVGAGGGYTF	TGTGCCAGCAGCGTAGGAGCGGGGGGGGGCTACACCTTC
NA	once	TRBV4-1	TRBJ2-7	CASSQPSDRPYEQYF	TGCGCCAGCAGCCAACCCTCGGACAGACCATACGAGCAGTACTTC
NA	NA	TRBV7-9	TRBJ2-1	CASSPDSSNYNEQFF	TGTGCCAGCAGCCCGGACAGCTCTAATTACAATGAGCAGTTCTTC
NA	NA	TRBV2	TRBJ2-3	CASSEGIPEADTQYF	TGTGCCAGCAGTGAAGGTATCCCCGAGGCAGATACGCAGTATTTT
TRBD1	NA	TRBV4-2	TRBJ2-2	CASSQARTGTGGFGELFF	TGTGCCAGCAGCCAAGCTCGAACCGGGACAGGGGGCTTCGGGGAGCTGTTTTTT
NA	NA	TRBV5-5	TRBJ2-5	CASSEAYRDGTQYF	TGTGCCAGCAGCGAAGCTTACAGGGATGGGACCCAGTACTTC
TRBD2	NA	TRBV5-1	TRBJ2-1	CASSFGREGPYNEQFF	TGCGCCAGCAGCTTCGGGCGGGAGGGCCCTTACAATGAGCAGTTCTTC
NA	NA	TRBV18	TRBJ2-1	CASSPRKRAFDNEQFF	TGTGCCAGCTCACCACGGAAGAGGGCCTTCGACAATGAGCAGTTCTTC
TRBD2	few	TRBV10-3	TRBJ2-7	CAIRRERTYEQYF	TGTGCCATCAGGCGGGAGAGAACCTACGAGCAGTACTTC
NA	few	TRBV10-3	TRBJ1-2	CAISESNTYGYTF	TGTGCCATCAGTGAGTCTAACACCTATGGCTACACCTTC
NA	NA	TRBV10-2	TRBJ1-2	CASGGDYGYTF	TGCGCCAGTGGGGGGGACTATGGCTACACCTTC
TRBD1	NA	TRBV9	TRBJ2-6	CASSVAIGTGTSGANVLTF	TGTGCCAGCAGCGTAGCTATAGGGACAGGGACCTCTGGGGCCAACGTCCTGACTTTC
TRBD1	NA	TRBV6-1	TRBJ2-3	CASSTTGASTDTQYF	TGTGCCAGCAGTACCACAGGGGCTAGCACAGATACGCAGTATTTT
TRBD1	NA	TRBV7-8	TRBJ2-7	CASSLAGGGEQYF	TGTGCCAGCAGCTTAGCAGGGGGCGGCGAGCAGTACTTC
NA	NA	TRBV6-5	TRBJ2-7	CASRALAQTYEQYF	TGTGCCAGCAGAGCTCTAGCGCAAACCTACGAGCAGTACTTC
NA	NA	TRBV29-1	TRBJ2-5	CSPLLANQETQYF	TGCAGCCCCCTCCTAGCGAACCAAGAGACCCAGTACTTC
NA	NA	TRBV13	TRBJ2-7	CASSSSGSPLGVRF	TGTGCCAGCAGCTCTTCCGGGAGCCCCCTGGGTGTGAGGTTC
TRBD1	NA	TRBV6-5	TRBJ1-5	CASSQTGDQPQHF	TGTGCCAGCAGCCAGACAGGGGATCAGCCCCAGCATTTT
NA	once	TRBV29-1	TRBJ2-5	CSMGLQETQYF	TGCAGCATGGGACTTCAAGAGACCCAGTACTTC
NA	NA	TRBV5-4	TRBJ2-3	CASSLTGYLTDTQYF	TGTGCCAGCAGCTTGACGGGGTACCTCACAGATACGCAGTATTTT
NA	NA	TRBV5-8	TRBJ1-3	CASSPGLEGNTIYF	TGTGCCAGCAGCCCGGGACTGGAAGGAAACACCATATATTTT
NA	NA	TRBV19	TRBJ2-7	CASSGTSTLASIYEQYF	TGTGCCAGTAGTGGCACCTCGACTCTAGCATCCATCTACGAGCAGTACTTC
TRBD2	NA	TRBV6-5	TRBJ2-5	CATGGNSGSSETQYF	TGTGCCACCGGGGGAAACAGCGGGAGCAGCGAGACCCAGTACTTC
NA	NA	TRBV28	TRBJ1-2	CASALRGYGYTF	TGTGCCAGCGCACTAAGAGGCTATGGCTACACCTTC
NA	NA	TRBV27	TRBJ1-6	CASSSRIDSPLHF	TGTGCCAGCAGTTCCAGGATAGATTCACCCCTCCACTTT
NA	NA	TRBV9	TRBJ2-3	CASSVLGGSQTDTQYF	TGTGCCAGCAGCGTATTAGGTGGGAGCCAGACAGATACGCAGTATTTT